The sequence of this TCR beta chain was determined in a study of molecular identifiers for immune sequencing clone quantification (dated by TCRdb to the late 2010s). Concerning the study at large: In a replicate experiment, RNA from around 20,000 or 100,000 naive CD8 T cells was split into five aliquots, four of which were sequenced. This methods study used CD8 T cells to benchmark TCR RNA copy counting and molecular-identifier clustering-based TCR repertoire sequencing (MIDCIRS). Overall study outcomes, separate from this receptor: Without barcode sub-clustering, chimeric consensus sequences inflated TCR diversity; chimeras reached as high as 47%. Even against a background of 750,000 to 1,000,000 naive CD8 T cells, spiked-in Jurkat TCR RNA amounting to a single cell's worth was reported to be detectable. Clones above 20 RNA copies held over 98% of molecules in CMV-specific effector cells but under 1% in naive cells. The naive libraries included spiked-in Jurkat TCR RNA (roughly 9 copies' worth), and this RNA is not part of the donor repertoire. Modeling indicated around 3 TCR RNA copies recovered per cell, compared with 7.5 to 10 by digital PCR, which implies a capture efficiency of 25% to 35%. The sizes of highly expanded clones could end up underestimated when identical TCR molecules share a barcode.

On this clonotype itself: This receptor's antigen is unknown. There are no base qualities to consult, and no much larger clone falls within one base.

Naive CD8 T cell libraries were made from about 21,000 to 970,000 sorted cells using 10%, 30% or 50% of purified RNA. Naive CD8 T cells, defined as CD8+CD4-CCR7+CD45RA+, were FACS-sorted into RLT Plus buffer on a BD FACSAria II. To test detection sensitivity, Jurkat RNA equal to ten TCR copies was added to samples of about 19,000-1,100,000 naive CD8 T cells. CD8 T cells were enriched with RosetteSep CD8+ T Cell Enrichment Cocktail and Ficoll-Paque, followed by ACK red cell lysis. The library was made by PCR. Sequencer: NextSeq 500. Preparation of bulk TCR libraries followed a previously described approach, with the TCR primers listed in Table S5. The Qiagen AllPrep DNA/RNA kit was used to purify total RNA. Reads from multiple sequencing runs of the same library were pooled before analysis. The authors' analysis ran thus. Only reads with exact TCR constant sequence were kept, trimmed to 150 nt, and grouped by their 12-nt molecular barcodes. Within each barcode group, reads were sub-clustered at a 15% Levenshtein threshold, and quality-weighted consensus sequences were built per RNA molecule. Non-functional sequences were excluded, and lower-count sequences lying one edit away from another sequence were also excluded. Based on fitting two negative binomial distributions, any barcode sub-cluster with under 20% of the maximum read count was discarded. Starting from the raw public reads, TCRdb applied fastp trimming at Q25, assembled clones with MiXCR and retained in-frame beta chains. Each CDR3 protein appears once, grouped with its most common genes and DNA. TCRdb, not the authors, supplied the V and J calls. This sample holds some 680,000 distinct CDR3 sequences; roughly 25% were observed only once. The ten top clones hold 0.7% to 0.95% of the sample.

Sequenced material: naive CD8+ T cells from blood, with Jurkat cell RNA spiked in. Read against the paper, the sample's cell subset or site label means: FACS-sorted CD8+CD4-CCR7+CD45RA+ naive T cells. The source of this sequence is a human donor in good health. Some libraries in this study had Jurkat cell RNA spiked in.

The nucleotide sequence reads TGTGCCAGCGGCGCGGGACGGCCGGGGGGGGCCAACGTCCTGACTTTC. Its coded protein is CASGAGRPGGANVLTF. The V gene is TRBV11-3 and the J gene is TRBJ2-6; TRBD2 could be the D gene, as 6 bases match. The CDR3 goes from the cysteine to the phenylalanine over 16 residues. Kept here is only the CDR3 DNA, which spans 48 bases and is read in frame from base 1. For CDR1 and CDR2, the germline V gene lists SGHNT and YENEEA. V is reduced by 8 bases and J by 4 bases, leaving a spacing of 18 bases between them.